The present entry profiles one T cell receptor (beta chain) with its context. Looked up from germline, CDR1 is KGHSH and CDR2 is LQKENI. The CDR3 runs to 16 residues. V gave up 3 bases and J gave up 6 bases; unmatched junction bases: 11. Some clones are missing from TCRdb's copy, which holds only in-frame ones; the method was immunoSEQ multiplex PCR. The sample lists approximately 110,000 clones, around 84% occurring once. The record originates from a study of blood T cell repertoires in COVID-19. The genes are TRBV18 and TRBJ2-7; TRBD2 agrees at 10 bases. The clonotype originates from a human donor in a cohort sampled during active COVID-19. The sequenced material came from peripheral blood. The chain's CDR3 is CASSPAISGGAPEQYF. Written as DNA, the CDR3 is TGTGCCAGCTCACCGGCGATCAGCGGGGGGGCCCCCGAGCAGTACTTC.